What follows are 32 T cell receptor beta chains derived from one specimen sequenced in a study of vaccination and CD4 T cells after COVID-19. Antigens for these TCRs are unknown. Sample treatment: roughly ten-day PBMC culture with coronavirus spike peptide pools or control peptides (ViraFEST assay). It was before the COVID-19 pandemic (2011-2018) that the unexposed donor's CD4+ T cells were collected. Cultured CD4+ T-cell DNA underwent Oncomine TCR Beta short-read sequencing. Each CDR3 protein is one row after TCRdb ran MiXCR on the PCR reads. This table has 6,500 to 9,000 distinct CDR3 sequences, roughly 45% appearing once. The sample comprised CD4+ T cells from blood, cultured in vitro. The origin of the receptors is a human donor in good health.

The chain is built from TRBV7-6 and TRBJ2-2; perhaps TRBD2 as D (5 bases). CDR1 SGHVS and CDR2 FNYEAQ come from the germline V gene. The CDR3 is 16 residues long. The V end lost 1 base, the J end lost 1 base, and 10 bases lay between the germline ends. CDR3: CASSLEVGMNTGELFF. CDR3 bases: TGTGCCAGCAGCTTAGAAGTCGGGATGAACACCGGGGAGCTGTTTTTT.

The genes are TRBV6-5 and TRBJ1-2; unclear D gene. CDR1 MNHEY and CDR2 SVGAGI come from the germline V gene. This CDR3 contains 15 residues. Trimming pared 2 bases from V and 3 bases from J, leaving 13 bases between. The DNA for the CDR3 is TGTGCCAGCAGTTACGGGGTCAGCGCCGACTATGGCTACACCTTC. Residues: CASSYGVSADYGYTF.

The rearrangement uses TRBV12-5 and TRBJ1-1, with TRBD1 as a possible D gene (6 bases). V lost 6 bases, J lost 4 bases, and 15 bases lay in between. The CDR3 has 14 amino acids. Germline CDR1 and CDR2: LGHNT and FRNRAP. The CDR3, as DNA: TGTGCTAGTGGCCTCGGACAGAGGGCCACTGAAGCTTTCTTT. Amino acid sequence: CASGLGQRATEAFF.

The chain joins TRBV20-1 to TRBJ2-5; D remains unclear. V shed 1 base and J shed 2 bases, with 8 bases lying between them. The length of the CDR3 is 13 residues. Germline CDR1 DFQATT, CDR2 SNEGSKA (reference sequence). CDR3 nucleotide sequence: TGCAGTGCTAGAGTTGAAGGTCAAGAGACCCAGTACTTC. This encodes CSARVEGQETQYF.

The gene calls are TRBV7-9 and TRBJ1-3; TRBD1 might be the D (5 bases). With 10 bases removed from V and 2 bases from J, the gap between germline ends came to 12 bases. The CDR3 is 13 amino acids. Germline-derived CDR1 and CDR2 are SEHNR and FQNEAQ (reference sequence). This CDR3 is CATQGRAGNTIYF. The DNA of the CDR3 is TGTGCCACGCAGGGTAGGGCTGGAAACACCATATATTTT. Full variable domain (remainder filled in from reference TRBV7-9 and TRBJ1-3): DTGVSQNPRHKITKRGQNVTFRCDPISEHNRLYWYRQTLGQGPEFLTYFQNEAQLEKSRLLSDRFSAERPKGSFSTLEIQRTEQGDSAMYLCATQGRAGNTIYFGEGSWLTVV.

The table lists this clonotype with a few counts. This chain joins TRBV6-1 and TRBJ2-2; 10 bases map to TRBD2. Germline lookup yields CDR1 MNHNS and CDR2 SASEGT. The CDR3 is made up of 15 amino acids. J was trimmed by 7 bases and V by 6 bases; bases with no gene match: 8. The CDR3 loop is CASRASGGAVGELFF. CDR3 sequence (DNA): TGTGCCAGCAGGGCCAGCGGGGGGGCCGTCGGGGAGCTGTTTTTT.

The chain combines TRBV24-1 with TRBJ2-1; no clear D. Germline V CDR1 and CDR2: KGHDR, SFDVKD. V was trimmed by 4 bases and J by 8 bases, leaving 14 bases between them. The CDR3 has 14 residues. The CDR3 region is CATSDPNLDHEQFF. The DNA of the CDR3 is TGTGCCACCAGTGACCCAAACCTAGACCATGAGCAGTTCTTC.

The chain combines TRBV2 with TRBJ1-1; D ambiguous. CDR1 is SNHLY and CDR2 is FYNNEI in the germline V gene. CDR3 length: 16 residues. Trimming shortened V by 3 bases and J by 1 base, and 15 bases separated the two germline ends. CDR3 bases: TGTGCCAGCAGTGACAGTACCTCAAAGGGGAACACTGAAGCTTTCTTT. Translated, it gives CASSDSTSKGNTEAFF.

V is TRBV28 and J is TRBJ1-2, with 7 nucleotides matching TRBD1. The CDR3 loop spans 12 amino acids. The V gene's germline CDR1 is MDHEN and CDR2 SYDVKM. V was pared by 6 bases and J by 8 bases, with 6 bases of the junction left unmatched. CDR3 region: CASRTGRGGYTF. CDR3 DNA sequence: TGTGCCAGCAGGACGGGCAGGGGGGGCTACACCTTC.

The chain recombines TRBV6-1 with TRBJ2-1; D not resolved. The CDR3 extends over 11 amino acids. Germline-derived CDR1 and CDR2 are MNHNS and SASEGT. V lost 6 bases, J lost 3 bases, and 3 bases lay in between. CDR3 nucleotides: TGTGCCAGCAGGAACTACAATGAGCAGTTCTTC. It is translated as CASRNYNEQFF.

The rearrangement uses TRBV12-3 or TRBV12-4 and TRBJ1-2; a weak D match, TRBD1 (6 bases). This CDR3 contains 12 residues. Trimming left V 4 bases short and J 8 bases short, with 11 bases between. CDR3 bases: TGTGCCAGCAGTTACACAGGGTACGGCTACACCTTC. Encoded protein: CASSYTGYGYTF.

The gene calls are TRBV19 and TRBJ1-1; D perhaps matches TRBD1 (6 bases). The CDR3 loop spans 14 amino acids. From germline, CDR1 is LNHDA and CDR2 SQIVND (reference sequence). The germline V and J ends were trimmed by 9 bases and 4 bases, with 18 bases remaining between them. DNA of the CDR3: TGTGCCAGCGATACCCGCGGGGGGCTCACTGAAGCTTTCTTT. Translated: CASDTRGGLTEAFF. Combining the CDR3 with reference TRBV19 and TRBJ1-1 gives the whole variable domain DGGITQSPKYLFRKEGQNVTLSCEQNLNHDAMYWYRQDPGQGLRLIYYSQIVNDFQKGDIAEGYSVSREKKESFPLTVTSAQKNPTAFYLCASDTRGGLTEAFFGQGTRLTVV.

The chain combines TRBV14 with TRBJ2-7, with 7 nucleotides matching TRBD1. The CDR3 runs 12 residues. Germline CDR1 reads SGHDN; CDR2 reads FVKESK. V was pared by 9 bases and J by 6 bases, with 8 bases of the junction left unmatched. CDR3 sequence reads: CASNRGIGEQYF. The CDR3 coding sequence is TGTGCCAGTAACAGGGGAATTGGCGAGCAGTACTTC.

This clonotype showed up just a few times. The genes are TRBV21-1 and TRBJ1-1. TRBV21-1 has pseudogene status. This CDR3 contains 10 residues. CDR3 in amino acids: CASSNLEAFF. CDR3 sequence (DNA): TGTGCCAGCAGCAACTTAGAAGCTTTCTTT.

This chain connects TRBV7-2 to TRBJ2-7, with D tentatively TRBD2 (6 bases). The V gene's germline CDR1 is SGHTA and CDR2 FQGNSA. The V gene lost 8 bases and the J gene lost 2 bases, with 13 bases spanning the gap. CDR3 size: 13 residues. The CDR3 coding sequence is TGTGCCAGCGCCTTGGGGGGAACCTACGAGCAGTACTTC. Translating it yields CASALGGTYEQYF.

This chain joins TRBV20-1 and TRBJ1-3, with D maybe TRBD1 (6 bases). The CDR3 totals 14 residues. V lost 6 bases and J 4 bases, leaving 16 bases between the germline ends. The germline CDR1 and CDR2 sequences are DFQATT and SNEGSKA (reference sequence). This chain's CDR3 is CSAVRTGLGNTIYF. The DNA for the CDR3 is TGCAGTGCCGTCCGAACAGGGCTCGGAAACACCATATATTTT.

V usage is TRBV15 and J usage is TRBJ2-2, with 9 bases lining up with TRBD1. The CDR3 contains 15 residues. In germline, CDR1 is LNHNV, CDR2 YYDKDF (reference sequence). Germline trimming cut 4 bases from V and 6 bases from J; bases unmatched to any gene: 6. Here the CDR3 reads CATSMGQGRAGELFF. CDR3 DNA: TGTGCCACCAGCATGGGACAGGGTAGGGCCGGGGAGCTGTTTTTT.

The chain couples TRBV24-1 to TRBJ2-1; D might be TRBD1 (7 bases). CDR3 size: 14 residues. The ends were cut back, 4 bases at V and 9 bases at J, with 15 bases in the middle. Germline CDR1 KGHDR, CDR2 SFDVKD. CDR3 in amino acids: CATSDRRQGGEQFF. In DNA, the CDR3 is TGTGCCACCAGTGACCGCAGACAGGGAGGTGAGCAGTTCTTC.

The chain employs TRBV20-1 and TRBJ2-7; 11 nucleotides align to TRBD2. Losses at the gene ends were 6 bases for V and 2 bases for J; bases not matched to a gene: 3. This CDR3 region has 13 residues. The V gene's germline CDR1 is DFQATT and CDR2 SNEGSKA (reference sequence). CDR3 sequence reads: CSAEGLAAYEQYF. The CDR3 region has the DNA TGCAGTGCAGAGGGACTAGCGGCCTACGAGCAGTACTTC.

The rearrangement links TRBV12-3 or TRBV12-4 to TRBJ1-1, with TRBD1 as a possible D gene (5 bases). CDR3 size: 14 residues. V shed 9 bases and J shed 4 bases, with 18 bases lying between them. The CDR3 nucleotides read TGTGCCAGTCTCGGGGGGGAGTGGGGCACTGAAGCTTTCTTT. Amino acid sequence: CASLGGEWGTEAFF.

The table lists this clonotype with a few counts. The chain carries TRBV2 and TRBJ2-1; the D gene is possibly TRBD2 (7 bases). This CDR3 is built from 15 residues. The germline V gene encodes CDR1 SNHLY and CDR2 FYNNEI. V shed 2 bases and J shed 7 bases, with 15 bases lying between them. The CDR3 protein is CASSEMGGAANEQFF. The CDR3 region has the DNA TGTGCCAGCAGTGAAATGGGGGGGGCCGCAAATGAGCAGTTCTTC. Based on the CDR3 plus reference TRBV2 and TRBJ2-1, the full variable domain is EPEVTQTPSHQVTQMGQEVILRCVPISNHLYFYWYRQILGQKVEFLVSFYNNEISEKSEIFDDQFSVERPDGSNFTLKIRSTKLEDSAMYFCASSEMGGAANEQFFGPGTRLTVL.

This chain joins TRBV7-9 and TRBJ2-3, with 9 bases fitting TRBD2. Germline V gene lookup returns CDR1 SEHNR and CDR2 FQNEAQ (reference sequence). The CDR3 covers 14 residues. V dropped 7 bases and J dropped 1; count of bases not matched to a gene: 3. In nucleotides, the CDR3 is TGTGCCAGCACTATAGCGGGGGGCACAGATACGCAGTATTTT. Protein sequence: CASTIAGGTDTQYF.

The chain employs TRBV7-2 and TRBJ2-1; 9 bases agree with TRBD2. CDR3 length: 16 residues. Germline V gene lookup returns CDR1 SGHTA and CDR2 FQGNSA. With V trimmed by 5 bases and J by 9 bases, 14 bases remained unmatched. The CDR3 region is CASSTQSGGGVVEQFF. In DNA, the CDR3 is TGTGCCAGCAGCACACAAAGTGGCGGGGGGGTTGTTGAGCAGTTCTTC.

The rearrangement links TRBV10-3 to TRBJ1-1, with D uncertain. Trimming cost V 2 bases and J 7 bases, with 11 bases left between them. The germline gives CDR1 ENHRY, CDR2 SYGVKD. The CDR3 length is 13 residues. CDR3 region: CAISERYSSEAFF. The DNA for the CDR3 is TGTGCCATCAGTGAGCGATACAGCAGTGAAGCTTTCTTT.

There are a few counts of this clonotype. The chain employs TRBV21-1 and TRBJ1-2; TRBD1 reflects the table's D call only, with no check against the DNA. TRBV21-1 is described as a pseudogene. This CDR3 is 13 amino acids long. The CDR3 is CASSNCPNYGYTF. In DNA form, the CDR3 reads TGTGCCAGCAGCAACTGTCCTAACTATGGCTACACCTTC.

This clonotype was seen a handful of times. V gene TRBV21-1 combines with J gene TRBJ2-5; TRBD1 was called by the table and not checked on the DNA. TRBV21-1 is assigned pseudogene status. CDR3 length equals 14 residues. This chain's CDR3 is CASFSWSGEETQYF. For the CDR3, the DNA is TGTGCCAGCTTTAGTTGGTCGGGGGAAGAGACCCAGTACTTC.

The chain uses TRBV7-8 and TRBJ1-5; D may be TRBD1 (6 bases). The germline V gene encodes CDR1 SGHVS and CDR2 FQNEAQ. The CDR3 has 16 amino acids. The ends were cut back, 0 bases at V and 2 bases at J, with 11 bases in the middle. In nucleotides, the CDR3 is TGTGCCAGCAGCTTAGCGAGGGGGGACGGCAATCAGCCCCAGCATTTT. Protein product: CASSLARGDGNQPQHF.

V is TRBV24-1 and J is TRBJ1-2, with 9 bases that match TRBD1. Per the germline V gene, CDR1 is KGHDR and CDR2 is SFDVKD. V lost 5 bases, J lost 8 bases, and 11 bases stayed unmatched. This CDR3 comprises 15 residues. CDR3 loop: CATSVDRDRAVGYTF. Here the CDR3 DNA reads TGTGCCACCAGTGTAGATCGGGACAGGGCGGTAGGCTACACCTTC.

This clonotype showed up just a few times. The chain is built from TRBV19 and TRBJ1-1; possible D gene TRBD1, 5 bases. Trimming removed 4 bases from V and 5 bases from J, with 14 bases in between. This CDR3 has 14 residues. The V gene's germline CDR1 is LNHDA and CDR2 SQIVND (reference sequence). In DNA form, the CDR3 reads TGTGCCAGTAGTAGGGGGGGACTTGGGACTGAAGCTTTCTTT. It is translated as CASSRGGLGTEAFF.

V gene TRBV6-1 combines with J gene TRBJ1-1, with D hard to call. V gave up 7 bases and J gave up 2 bases, with 5 bases separating them. Germline V gene sequence: CDR1 MNHNS, CDR2 SASEGT. The length of the CDR3 is 11 residues. The CDR3 protein is CASMANTEAFF. CDR3 nucleotide sequence: TGTGCCAGCATGGCCAACACTGAAGCTTTCTTT.

The chain has TRBV9 and TRBJ2-3; D may be TRBD1 or TRBD2 (5 bases each). Trimming took off 2 bases at V and 9 bases at J, with 13 bases between the two ends. The CDR3 runs 13 residues. In germline, CDR1 is SGDLS, CDR2 YYNGEE. The CDR3 protein is CASSVEDRGTQYF. The CDR3 nucleotides are TGTGCCAGCAGCGTTGAAGACCGGGGCACGCAGTATTTT. Full variable domain (rest looked up from reference TRBV9 and TRBJ2-3): DSGVTQTPKHLITATGQRVTLRCSPRSGDLSVYWYQQSLDQGLQFLIQYYNGEERAKGNILERFSAQQFPDLHSELNLSSLELGDSALYFCASSVEDRGTQYFGPGTRLTVL.

V and J are TRBV28 and TRBJ1-5, with D perhaps TRBD1 (6 bases). The CDR3 is made up of 13 amino acids. V lost 6 bases to trimming and J lost 2 bases, with 8 bases between them. Germline CDR1 MDHEN, CDR2 SYDVKM. CDR3 sequence: CASRDRGNQPQHF. The CDR3 coding sequence is TGTGCCAGCAGGGACAGAGGCAATCAGCCCCAGCATTTT.